This entry describes one TCR beta chain. The antigen remains unidentified. Following RNA extraction, reverse transcription yielded cDNA that acted as the sequencing template. Produced via immunoSEQ multiplex PCR; TCRdb's table is partial and in-frame only. The sample yields about 40,000 clones, 80% to 95% seen once. Treatment meaning: oral pan-JAK inhibitor, 5-10 mg twice daily. The data belong to a study of CD8+ T cells in alopecia areata. The V end lost 7 bases, the J end lost 4 bases, and 13 bases lay between the germline ends. CDR1 is MNHEY, CDR2 SMNVEV, per germline (reference sequence). The CDR3 totals 13 residues. General observations from the study: Many expanded lesional clones persisted in scalp and blood during tofacitinib.

The sequences come from CD8+ T cells sorted from blood, collected at week 24, from a patient treated with tofacitinib. This TCR came from a human donor with alopecia areata. The rearrangement links TRBV27 to TRBJ2-5; possibly TRBD1 for D (7 bases). The CDR3 region is CASIGQGGETQYF. CDR3 DNA sequence: TGTGCCAGCATCGGCCAGGGGGGAGAGACCCAGTACTTC.